This TCR beta chain was sequenced during a study of T cell changes during pregnancy in multiple sclerosis. The data were produced by immunoSEQ multiplex PCR, yet TCRdb's version contains in-frame clones alone and is incomplete. The data show about 36,000 clones, just over 90% seen once. The sequence was obtained from a female donor with multiple sclerosis, enrolled in a pregnancy study. The sample was CD4+ T cells from peripheral blood mononuclear cells, taken after pregnancy.

The CDR3 here is CASSQGRANQPQHF. The CDR3 coding sequence is TGTGCCAGCAGCCAGGGGCGGGCAAATCAGCCCCAGCATTTT. The chain carries TRBV2 and TRBJ1-5; perhaps TRBD1 as D (6 bases). V was cut by 6 bases and J by 4 bases, with 13 bases left in between. The CDR3 has 14 residues. Germline V gene data show CDR1 as SNHLY and CDR2 as FYNNEI.